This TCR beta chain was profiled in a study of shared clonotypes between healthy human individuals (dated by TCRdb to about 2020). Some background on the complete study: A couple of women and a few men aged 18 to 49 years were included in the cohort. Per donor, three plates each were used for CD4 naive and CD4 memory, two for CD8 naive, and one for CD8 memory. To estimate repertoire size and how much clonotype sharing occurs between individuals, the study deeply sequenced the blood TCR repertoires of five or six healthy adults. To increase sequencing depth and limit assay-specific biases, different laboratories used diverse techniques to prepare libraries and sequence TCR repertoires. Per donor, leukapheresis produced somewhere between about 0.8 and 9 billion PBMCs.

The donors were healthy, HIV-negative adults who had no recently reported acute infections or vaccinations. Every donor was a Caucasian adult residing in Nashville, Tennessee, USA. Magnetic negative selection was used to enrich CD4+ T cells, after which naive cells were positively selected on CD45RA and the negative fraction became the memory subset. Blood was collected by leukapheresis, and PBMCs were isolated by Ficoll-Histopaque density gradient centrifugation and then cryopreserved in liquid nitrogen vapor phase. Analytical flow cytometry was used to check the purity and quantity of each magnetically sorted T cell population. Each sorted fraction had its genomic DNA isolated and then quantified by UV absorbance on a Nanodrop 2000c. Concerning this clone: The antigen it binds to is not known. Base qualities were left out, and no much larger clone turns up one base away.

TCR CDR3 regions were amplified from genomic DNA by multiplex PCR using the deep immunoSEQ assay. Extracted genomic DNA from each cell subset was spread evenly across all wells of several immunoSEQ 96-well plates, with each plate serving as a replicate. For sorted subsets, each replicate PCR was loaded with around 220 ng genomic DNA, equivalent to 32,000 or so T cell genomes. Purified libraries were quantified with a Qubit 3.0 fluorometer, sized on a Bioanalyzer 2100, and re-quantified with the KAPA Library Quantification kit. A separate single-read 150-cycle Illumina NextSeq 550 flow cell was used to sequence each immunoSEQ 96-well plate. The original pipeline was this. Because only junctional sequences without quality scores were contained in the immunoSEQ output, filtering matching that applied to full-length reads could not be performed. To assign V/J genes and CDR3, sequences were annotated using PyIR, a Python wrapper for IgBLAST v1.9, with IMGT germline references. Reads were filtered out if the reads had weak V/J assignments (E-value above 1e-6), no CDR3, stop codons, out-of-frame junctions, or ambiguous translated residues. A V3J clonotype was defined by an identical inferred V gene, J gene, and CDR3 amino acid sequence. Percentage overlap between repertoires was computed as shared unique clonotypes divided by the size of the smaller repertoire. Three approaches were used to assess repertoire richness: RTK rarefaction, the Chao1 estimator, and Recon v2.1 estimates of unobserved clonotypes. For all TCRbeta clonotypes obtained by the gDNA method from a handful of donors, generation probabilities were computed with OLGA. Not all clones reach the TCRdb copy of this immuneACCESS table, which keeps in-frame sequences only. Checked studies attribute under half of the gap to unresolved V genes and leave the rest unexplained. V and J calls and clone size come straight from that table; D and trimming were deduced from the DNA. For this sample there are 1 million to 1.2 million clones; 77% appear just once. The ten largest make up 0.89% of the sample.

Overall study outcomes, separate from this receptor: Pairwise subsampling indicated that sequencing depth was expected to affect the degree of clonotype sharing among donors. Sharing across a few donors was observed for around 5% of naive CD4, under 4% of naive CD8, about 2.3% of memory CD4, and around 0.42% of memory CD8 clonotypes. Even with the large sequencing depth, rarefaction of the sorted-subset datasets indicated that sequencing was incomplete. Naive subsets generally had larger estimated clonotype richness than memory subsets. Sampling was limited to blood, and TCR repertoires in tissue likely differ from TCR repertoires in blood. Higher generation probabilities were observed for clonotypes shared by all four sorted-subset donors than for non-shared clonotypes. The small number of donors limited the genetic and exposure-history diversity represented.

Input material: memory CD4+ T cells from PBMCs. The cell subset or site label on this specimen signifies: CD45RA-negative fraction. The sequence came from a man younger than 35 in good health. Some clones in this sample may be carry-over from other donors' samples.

The nucleotides are TGTGCCAGCAGCCCGGGACAGGCCACGAACACTGAAGCTTTCTTT. This yields the protein CASSPGQATNTEAFF. The sequence links TRBV5-8 to TRBJ1-1; a stretch of 8 junction bases matches TRBD1. The germline V and J ends show losses of 4 bases and 1 base respectively, and no gene match explains 6 bases of the junction. The CDR3 contains 15 residues, cysteine and phenylalanine counted. CDR3 DNA is the only sequence kept; it has 45 bases, read in frame from the first base. CDR1 SGHTS and CDR2 YDEGEE were looked up in the germline V gene.